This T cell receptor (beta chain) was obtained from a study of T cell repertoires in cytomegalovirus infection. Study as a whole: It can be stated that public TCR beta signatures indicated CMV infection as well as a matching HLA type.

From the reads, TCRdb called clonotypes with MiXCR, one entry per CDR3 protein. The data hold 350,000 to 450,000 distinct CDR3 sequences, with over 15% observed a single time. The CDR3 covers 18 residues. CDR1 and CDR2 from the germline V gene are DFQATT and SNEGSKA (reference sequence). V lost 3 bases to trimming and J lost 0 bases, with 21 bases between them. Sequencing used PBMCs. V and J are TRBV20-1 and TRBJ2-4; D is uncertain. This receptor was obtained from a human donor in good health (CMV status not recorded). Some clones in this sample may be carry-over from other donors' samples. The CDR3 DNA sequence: TGCAGTGCTAGCTTACGGAGATGGAACGCTCTAGCCAAAAACATTCAGTACTTC. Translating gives CSASLRRWNALAKNIQYF.